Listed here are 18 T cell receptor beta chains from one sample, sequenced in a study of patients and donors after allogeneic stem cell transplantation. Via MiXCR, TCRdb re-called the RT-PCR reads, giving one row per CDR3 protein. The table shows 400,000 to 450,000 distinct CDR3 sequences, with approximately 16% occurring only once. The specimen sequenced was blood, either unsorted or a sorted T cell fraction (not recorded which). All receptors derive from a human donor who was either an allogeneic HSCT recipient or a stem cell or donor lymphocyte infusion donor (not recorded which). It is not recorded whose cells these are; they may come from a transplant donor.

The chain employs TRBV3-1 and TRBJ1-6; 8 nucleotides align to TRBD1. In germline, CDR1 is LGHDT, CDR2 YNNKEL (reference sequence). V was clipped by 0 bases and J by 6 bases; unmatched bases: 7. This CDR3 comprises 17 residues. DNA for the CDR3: TGTGCCAGCAGCCAAGAGGGAAGGACAGGGCGTAATTCACCCCTCCACTTT. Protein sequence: CASSQEGRTGRNSPLHF. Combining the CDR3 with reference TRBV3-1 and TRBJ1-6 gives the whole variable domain DTAVSQTPKYLVTQMGNDKSIKCEQNLGHDTMYWYKQDSKKFLKIMFSYNNKELIINETVPNRFSPKSPDKAHLNLHINSLELGDSAVYFCASSQEGRTGRNSPLHFGNGTRLTVT.

The CDR3 here is CASSLGQRTETQYF. In DNA, the CDR3 is TGTGCCAGCAGCCTAGGACAGCGAACAGAGACCCAGTACTTC. This chain uses TRBV7-2 with TRBJ2-5; D perhaps matches TRBD1 (6 bases). CDR1 is SGHTA and CDR2 is FQGNSA in the germline V gene. The CDR3 spans 14 residues. Trimming shortened V by 5 bases and J by 4 bases, and 14 bases separated the two germline ends.

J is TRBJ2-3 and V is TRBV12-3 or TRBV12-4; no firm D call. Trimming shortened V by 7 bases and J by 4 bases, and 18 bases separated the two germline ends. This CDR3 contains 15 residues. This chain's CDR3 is CASTLSPAAADTQYF. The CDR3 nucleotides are TGTGCCAGCACCCTCTCACCCGCGGCGGCAGATACGCAGTATTTT.

The CDR3 reads CSAGRDHTEAFF. Written as DNA, the CDR3 is TGCAGTGCCGGCAGGGATCACACTGAAGCTTTCTTT. V usage is TRBV20-1 and J usage is TRBJ1-1; weak D call: TRBD1 (5 bases). CDR3 length: 12 amino acids. CDR1 is DFQATT, CDR2 SNEGSKA, per germline (reference sequence). The germline V and J ends were trimmed by 6 bases and 3 bases, with 11 bases remaining between them.

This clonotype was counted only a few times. CDR3 sequence (DNA): TGTGCCAGCGGCAGGACAGGGGGGAATCAGCCCCAGCATTTT. It specifies CASGRTGGNQPQHF. The rearrangement joins TRBV21-1 to TRBJ1-5; the DNA was not used to check the table's D call, TRBD1. TRBV21-1 is a documented pseudogene. The CDR3 extends over 14 amino acids.

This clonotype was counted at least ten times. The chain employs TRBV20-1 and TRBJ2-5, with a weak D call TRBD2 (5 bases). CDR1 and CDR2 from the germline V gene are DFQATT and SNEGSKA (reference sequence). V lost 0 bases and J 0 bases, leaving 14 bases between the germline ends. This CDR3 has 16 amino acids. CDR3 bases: TGCAGTGCTAGAGAGGAACTGACGGACTACCAAGAGACCCAGTACTTC. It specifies CSAREELTDYQETQYF.

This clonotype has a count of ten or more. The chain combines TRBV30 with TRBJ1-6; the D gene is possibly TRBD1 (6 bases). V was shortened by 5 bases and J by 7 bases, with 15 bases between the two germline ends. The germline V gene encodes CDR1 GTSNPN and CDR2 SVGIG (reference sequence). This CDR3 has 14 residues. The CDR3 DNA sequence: TGTGCCTGGGGATTGGGGGCGCGGAATTCACCCCTCCACTTT. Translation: CAWGLGARNSPLHF.

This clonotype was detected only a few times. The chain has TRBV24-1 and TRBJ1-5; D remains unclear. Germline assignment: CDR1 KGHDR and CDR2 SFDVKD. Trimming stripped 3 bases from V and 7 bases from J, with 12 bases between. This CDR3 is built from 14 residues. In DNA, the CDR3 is TGTGCCACCAGTGATACCTCATTTGGGCAGCCCCAGCATTTT. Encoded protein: CATSDTSFGQPQHF.

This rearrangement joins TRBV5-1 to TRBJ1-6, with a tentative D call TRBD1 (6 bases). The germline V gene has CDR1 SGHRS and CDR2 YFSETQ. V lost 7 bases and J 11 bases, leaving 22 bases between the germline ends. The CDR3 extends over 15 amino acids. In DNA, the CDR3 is TGCGCCAGCCGAGGGGGGACGGGGGTTAACGCACCCCTCCACTTT. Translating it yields CASRGGTGVNAPLHF.

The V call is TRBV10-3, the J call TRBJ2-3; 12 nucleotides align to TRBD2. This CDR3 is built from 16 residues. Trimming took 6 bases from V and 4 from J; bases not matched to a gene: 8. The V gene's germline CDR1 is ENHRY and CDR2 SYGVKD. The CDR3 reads CAISNSGTSGSDTQYF. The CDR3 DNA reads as TGTGCCATCAGCAATTCCGGGACTAGCGGGTCAGATACGCAGTATTTT.

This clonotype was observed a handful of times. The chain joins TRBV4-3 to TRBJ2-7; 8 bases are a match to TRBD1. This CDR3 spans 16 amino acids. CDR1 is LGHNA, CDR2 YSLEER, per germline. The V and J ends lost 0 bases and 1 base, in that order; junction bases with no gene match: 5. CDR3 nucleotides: TGCGCCAGCAGCCAAGAGACAGGGGTAAAATCCTACGAGCAGTACTTC. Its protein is CASSQETGVKSYEQYF.

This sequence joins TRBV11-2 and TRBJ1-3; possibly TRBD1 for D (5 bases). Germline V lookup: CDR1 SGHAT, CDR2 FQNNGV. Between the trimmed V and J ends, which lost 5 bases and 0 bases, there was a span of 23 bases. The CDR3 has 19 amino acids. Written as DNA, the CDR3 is TGTGCCAGCAGCGAGGTTGGACAAAGTACCCTCCGCTCTGGAAACACCATATATTTT. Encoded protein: CASSEVGQSTLRSGNTIYF.

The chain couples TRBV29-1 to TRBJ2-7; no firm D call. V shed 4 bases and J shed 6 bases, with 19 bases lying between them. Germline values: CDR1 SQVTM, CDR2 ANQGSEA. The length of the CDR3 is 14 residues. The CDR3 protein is CSVGSANLWGEQYF. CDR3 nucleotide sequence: TGCAGCGTTGGGTCGGCTAATCTCTGGGGCGAGCAGTACTTC.

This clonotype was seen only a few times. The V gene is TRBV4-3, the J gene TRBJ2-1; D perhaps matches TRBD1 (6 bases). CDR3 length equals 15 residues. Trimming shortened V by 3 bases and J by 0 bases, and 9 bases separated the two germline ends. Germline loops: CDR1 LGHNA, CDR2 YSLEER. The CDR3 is CASSQDSNSYNEQFF. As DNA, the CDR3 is TGCGCCAGCAGCCAGGACAGTAACTCCTACAATGAGCAGTTCTTC.

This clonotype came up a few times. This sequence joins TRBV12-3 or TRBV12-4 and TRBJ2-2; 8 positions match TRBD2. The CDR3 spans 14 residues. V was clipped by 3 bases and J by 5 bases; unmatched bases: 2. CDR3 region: CASSFRGGTGELFF. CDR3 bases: TGTGCCAGCAGTTTTCGCGGGGGGACCGGGGAGCTGTTTTTT.

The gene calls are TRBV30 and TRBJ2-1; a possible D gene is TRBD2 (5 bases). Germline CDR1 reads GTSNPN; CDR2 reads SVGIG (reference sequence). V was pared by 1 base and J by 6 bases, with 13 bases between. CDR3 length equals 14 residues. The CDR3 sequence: CAWSDGNGSNEQFF. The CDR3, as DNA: TGTGCCTGGAGTGACGGGAATGGGTCCAATGAGCAGTTCTTC.

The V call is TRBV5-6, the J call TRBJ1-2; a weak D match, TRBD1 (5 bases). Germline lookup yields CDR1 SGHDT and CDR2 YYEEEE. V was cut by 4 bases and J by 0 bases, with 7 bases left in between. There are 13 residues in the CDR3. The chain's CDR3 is CASSMTANYGYTF. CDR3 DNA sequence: TGTGCCAGCAGCATGACAGCTAACTATGGCTACACCTTC. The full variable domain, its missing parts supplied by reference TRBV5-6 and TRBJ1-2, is DAGVTQSPTHLIKTRGQQVTLRCSPKSGHDTVSWYQQALGQGPQFIFQYYEEEERQRGNFPDRFSGHQFPNYSSELNVNALLLGDSALYLCASSMTANYGYTFGSGTRLTVV.

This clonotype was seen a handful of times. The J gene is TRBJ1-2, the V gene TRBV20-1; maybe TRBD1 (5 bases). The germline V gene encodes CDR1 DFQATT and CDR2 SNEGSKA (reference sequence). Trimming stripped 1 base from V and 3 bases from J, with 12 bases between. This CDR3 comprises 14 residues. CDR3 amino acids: CSARGLGADYGYTF. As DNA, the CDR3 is TGCAGTGCTAGAGGGCTAGGGGCAGACTATGGCTACACCTTC.